The sequence of this TCR beta chain was determined in a study of post-analysis software for immune sequencing data. Study observations and caveats: Among 5 or 6 TRBV segments more frequent in patients than controls were TRBV5-6, TRBV5-1 and TRBV20-1.

This CDR3 comprises 14 residues. V was trimmed by 2 bases and J by 7 bases, leaving 12 bases between them. Unique molecular identifiers tagged the TCR beta cDNA libraries. TCRdb ran MiXCR on the PCR reads and lists one entry per CDR3 protein. This sample has about 770,000 distinct CDR3 sequences, with 46% found just once. Note on this clonotype: No antigen is known for it.

This receptor was taken from a girl between 10 and 17 years old with multiple sclerosis. Sequencing was performed on blood. V gene TRBV12-3 or TRBV12-4 combines with J gene TRBJ2-1; a possible D gene is TRBD1 (6 bases). CDR3 coding DNA: TGTGCCAGCAGTTTACCGCAGGGGATGAATGAGCAGTTCTTC. This sequence encodes CASSLPQGMNEQFF.